A single sample is the source of the 32 T cell receptor beta chains below, sequenced in a study of T cell changes during pregnancy in multiple sclerosis (dated by TCRdb to between 2018 and 2021). Receptor libraries were prepared by the immunoSEQ multiplex PCR assay. TCRdb retrieved this table from immuneACCESS and kept in-frame rearrangements only. Not all clones are present; in checked studies, unresolved V genes account for under half, and no reason is known for the remainder. This sample is represented by tens of thousands of clones; more than 75% of them were singletons. The top ten constitute about 7.7% of the sample. Sequencing was performed on CD8+ T cells from peripheral blood mononuclear cells, taken after pregnancy. These receptors came from a female donor with multiple sclerosis, enrolled in a pregnancy study.

The chain is built from TRBV4-1 and TRBJ2-7; maybe TRBD2 (6 bases). Per the germline V gene, CDR1 is MGHRA and CDR2 is YSYEKL. The CDR3 spans 16 residues. V was shortened by 1 base and J by 2 bases, with 15 bases between the two germline ends. The CDR3 spells CASSQVPWRGTYEQYF. The CDR3 bases are TGCGCCAGCAGCCAAGTCCCATGGCGGGGAACCTACGAGCAGTACTTC.

This chain links TRBV10-3 with TRBJ1-5; unclear D gene. This CDR3 region has 14 residues. V lost 3 bases and J lost 0, with 6 bases in between. Germline CDR1 is ENHRY and CDR2 is SYGVKD. The CDR3 sequence is CAISDGNSNQPQHF. In DNA, the CDR3 is TGTGCCATCAGTGACGGGAATAGCAATCAGCCCCAGCATTTT.

The sample holds a few counts of this clone. This chain links TRBV29-1 with TRBJ2-5; D is ambiguous. This CDR3 is built from 11 residues. The V and J ends lost 7 bases and 2 bases respectively, with 8 bases between them. The germline CDR1 and CDR2 sequences are SQVTM and ANQGSEA. As DNA, the CDR3 is TGCAGCGCCCTAGAACAAGAGACCCAGTACTTC. Amino acid sequence: CSALEQETQYF.

V usage is TRBV5-1 and J usage is TRBJ2-6; 7 bases agree with TRBD1. Trimming at V came to 3 bases and at J to 4 bases, leaving 16 bases not matched to a gene. Looked up from germline, CDR1 is SGHRS and CDR2 is YFSETQ. The CDR3 covers 19 residues. Here the CDR3 reads CASSSEWYRGRSGANVLTF. CDR3 DNA: TGCGCCAGCAGCTCCGAATGGTACAGGGGTCGGTCCGGGGCCAACGTCCTGACTTTC. Full variable domain (rest looked up from reference TRBV5-1 and TRBJ2-6): KAGVTQTPRYLIKTRGQQVTLSCSPISGHRSVSWYQQTPGQGLQFLFEYFSETQRNKGNFPGRFSGRQFSNSRSEMNVSTLELGDSALYLCASSSEWYRGRSGANVLTFGAGSRLTVL.

In this sample, this clone turned up once. This rearrangement joins TRBV5-4 to TRBJ1-1; the match to TRBD1 covers 9 bases. Germline V gene lookup returns CDR1 SGHNT and CDR2 YYREEE (reference sequence). V was pared by 4 bases and J by 5 bases, with 9 bases of the junction left unmatched. The CDR3 consists of 15 residues. CDR3 in amino acids: CASSRTGEGWTEAFF. DNA for the CDR3: TGTGCCAGCAGCCGGACAGGGGAAGGTTGGACTGAAGCTTTCTTT.

J is TRBJ2-7 and V is TRBV9; TRBD2 is a possible D gene (5 bases). The V gene lost 0 bases and the J gene lost 3 bases, with 7 bases spanning the gap. Germline CDR1 and CDR2: SGDLS and YYNGEE. The CDR3 covers 13 residues. DNA for the CDR3: TGTGCCAGCAGCGTAGATGAGGGCTACGAGCAGTACTTC. It translates to CASSVDEGYEQYF.

Turning to this clone: Different DNA sequences within this sample yield the same CDR3. The gene calls are TRBV6-4 and TRBJ2-1; 10 bases are shared with TRBD2. This CDR3 comprises 15 residues. CDR1 MRHNA and CDR2 SNTAGT come from the germline V gene. The junction had 1 base not matched to a gene; V was cut back by 5 bases and J by 0 bases. DNA of the CDR3: TGTGCCAGCAGTCGGACTAGCGGCTCCTACAATGAGCAGTTCTTC. Residues: CASSRTSGSYNEQFF.

The J gene is TRBJ2-7, the V gene TRBV28; D is possibly TRBD2 (5 bases). Germline V lookup: CDR1 MDHEN, CDR2 SYDVKM. This CDR3 comprises 17 residues. V lost 3 bases and J 2 bases, leaving 20 bases between the germline ends. The CDR3 sequence is CASSFWGAPSLAYEQYF. CDR3 DNA sequence: TGTGCCAGCAGTTTTTGGGGTGCGCCTAGCCTGGCCTACGAGCAGTACTTC.

The chain employs TRBV5-4 and TRBJ1-2; D is unclear. The CDR3 covers 15 residues. The V end lost 0 bases, the J end lost 8 bases, and 17 bases lay between the germline ends. Germline CDR1 reads SGHNT; CDR2 reads YYREEE (reference sequence). The CDR3 loop is CASSLEGVSNEGYTF. The CDR3 DNA reads TGTGCCAGCAGCTTGGAGGGAGTCAGCAATGAGGGCTACACCTTC.

CDR3 sequence reads: CASSFGGSSETQYF. CDR3 nucleotide sequence: TGTGCCAGCAGTTTCGGCGGGAGCAGTGAGACCCAGTACTTC. The chain combines TRBV27 with TRBJ2-5, with 7 bases fitting TRBD2. Germline V lookup: CDR1 MNHEY, CDR2 SMNVEV (reference sequence). With V trimmed by 3 bases and J by 5 bases, 6 bases remained unmatched. The length of the CDR3 is 14 residues.

This chain joins TRBV9 and TRBJ2-3, with D uncertain. Germline CDR1 and CDR2: SGDLS and YYNGEE. This CDR3 spans 13 amino acids. V lost 0 bases and J 0 bases, leaving 2 bases between the germline ends. CDR3 loop: CASSVVSTDTQYF. CDR3 nucleotide sequence: TGTGCCAGCAGCGTAGTAAGCACAGATACGCAGTATTTT.

The chain recombines TRBV9 with TRBJ1-1; maybe TRBD1 (5 bases). Between the trimmed V and J ends, which lost 0 bases and 13 bases, there was a span of 16 bases. This CDR3 contains 13 residues. Germline values: CDR1 SGDLS, CDR2 YYNGEE. CDR3 DNA: TGTGCCAGCAGCGTAGTGTCTGGGGGGACTGGTTTCTTT. Encoded protein: CASSVVSGGTGFF.

The chain is built from TRBV10-1 and TRBJ1-3, with D tentatively TRBD1 (5 bases). V was pared by 3 bases and J by 3 bases, with 15 bases between. There are 16 residues in the CDR3. CDR1 is WNHNN and CDR2 is SYGVQD in the germline V gene (reference sequence). CDR3 in amino acids: CASSDRGAGLGNTIYF. The CDR3 nucleotides read TGCGCCAGCAGTGATCGTGGAGCAGGGCTTGGAAACACCATATATTTT.

This chain connects TRBV29-1 to TRBJ2-1; weak D call: TRBD1 (5 bases). Germline CDR1 SQVTM, CDR2 ANQGSEA. V dropped 6 bases and J dropped 8 bases, with 29 bases sitting between them. The CDR3 contains 17 residues. The DNA for the CDR3 is TGCAGCGTAACCCCCGTACAGGCTGCCGGTCCATACGATGAGCAGTTCTTC. Translating gives CSVTPVQAAGPYDEQFF.

The rearrangement joins TRBV13 to TRBJ2-7; 8 bases match TRBD2. The CDR3 is made up of 16 amino acids. Germline CDR1 is PRHDT and CDR2 is FYEKMQ (reference sequence). V lost 1 base to trimming and J lost 5 bases; unmatched junction nucleotides: 10. The CDR3 coding sequence is TGTGCCAGCAGCTTAGCACTAGCGGAGGGGGGCCACGAGCAGTACTTC. This sequence encodes CASSLALAEGGHEQYF.

The CDR3 coding sequence is TGTGCCAGCTCACCACCGGCGACTAGCGGGAGAGGTTCCTACAATGAGCAGTTCTTC. Amino acids: CASSPPATSGRGSYNEQFF. The gene calls are TRBV18 and TRBJ2-1; 12 nucleotides line up with TRBD2. The CDR3 runs 19 residues. Germline V gene data show CDR1 as KGHSH and CDR2 as LQKENI. After removal of 0 bases from V and 1 base from J, the junction contained 7 bases not matched to a gene.

This clone has only a few counts. V is TRBV30 and J is TRBJ1-1; D unclear. This CDR3 region has 11 residues. The V gene lost 1 base and the J gene lost 11 bases, with 11 bases spanning the gap. Germline V gene sequence: CDR1 GTSNPN, CDR2 SVGIG (reference sequence). CDR3 DNA: TGTGCCTGGAGTGGGGAGAGTGGCGCTTTCTTT. Amino acid sequence: CAWSGESGAFF.

Notes on this clone: Compared with germline, one end of the junction differs, possibly owing to a read error. The genes are TRBV28 and TRBJ2-1; 10 bases map to TRBD2. In germline, CDR1 is MDHEN, CDR2 SYDVKM. The CDR3 loop spans 15 amino acids. The CDR3 loop reads CASSTSSGSYDEQFF. CDR3 bases: TGTGCCAGCAGTACTTCTAGCGGGAGCTACGATGAGCAGTTCTTC.

CDR3: CASIGQGPDTQYF. The CDR3 DNA reads TGTGCCAGTATCGGGCAGGGCCCAGATACGCAGTATTTT. This sequence joins TRBV19 and TRBJ2-3; a weak D match, TRBD1 (5 bases). V dropped 7 bases and J dropped 4 bases, with 12 bases sitting between them. CDR3 length: 13 residues. Germline CDR1 is LNHDA and CDR2 is SQIVND (reference sequence).

V and J are TRBV6-6 and TRBJ2-7; 9 bases align to TRBD2. Germline CDR1 is MNHNY and CDR2 is SVGAGI (reference sequence). The CDR3 is made up of 15 amino acids. V lost 0 bases, J lost 6 bases, and 6 bases stayed unmatched. Here the CDR3 reads CASSYSIAGEGEQYF. CDR3 bases: TGTGCCAGCAGTTACTCGATAGCGGGAGAGGGCGAGCAGTACTTC.

The rearrangement joins TRBV5-6 to TRBJ2-7; unclear D gene. V lost 2 bases, J lost 2 bases, and 11 bases lay in between. This CDR3 is 14 amino acids long. Germline V lookup: CDR1 SGHDT, CDR2 YYEEEE. CDR3 sequence reads: CASSFLNSPYEQYF. The CDR3 DNA sequence: TGTGCCAGCAGCTTCTTGAACAGCCCCTACGAGCAGTACTTC.

The V and J genes are TRBV13 and TRBJ2-1; 12 nucleotides agree with TRBD2. This CDR3 is 15 amino acids long. The V segment lost 6 bases and the J segment 4 bases; nucleotides outside the gene matches: 4. Germline V gene data show CDR1 as PRHDT and CDR2 as FYEKMQ (reference sequence). The CDR3 DNA sequence: TGTGCCAGCAGTATCGGGACTAGCGGGTACAATGAGCAGTTCTTC. Translation: CASSIGTSGYNEQFF.

The J gene is TRBJ1-5, the V gene TRBV6-1; D gene uncertain. The CDR3 is 14 residues long. The germline V and J ends were trimmed by 1 base and 4 bases, with 8 bases remaining between them. Germline V gene sequence: CDR1 MNHNS, CDR2 SASEGT. The CDR3 nucleotides are TGTGCCAGCAGTGAAGTGGCAGAAAATCAGCCCCAGCATTTT. This codes for CASSEVAENQPQHF.

The CDR3 spells CASSQGFGLASSGELFF. The DNA of the CDR3 is TGTGCCAGCAGCCAAGGGTTTGGACTAGCGAGTTCCGGGGAGCTGTTTTTT. The chain is built from TRBV4-2 and TRBJ2-2, with 9 positions matching TRBD2. The trim removed 1 base at V and 6 bases at J, leaving 9 bases unmatched. The CDR3 spans 17 residues. Germline V gene sequence: CDR1 LGHNA, CDR2 YNFKEQ.

The genes are TRBV4-1 and TRBJ1-5; D is ambiguous. Germline assignment: CDR1 MGHRA and CDR2 YSYEKL. This CDR3 has 16 residues. The V gene lost 4 bases and the J gene lost 6 bases, with 19 bases spanning the gap. CDR3 sequence: CASSPRGGSSTQPQHF. Here the CDR3 DNA reads TGCGCCAGCAGCCCCCGAGGAGGGTCTTCGACTCAGCCCCAGCATTTT.

CDR3 sequence reads: CASSPRPGTGKDAEAFF. CDR3 nucleotides: TGTGCCAGCAGCCCCCGTCCCGGGACAGGGAAAGACGCTGAAGCTTTCTTT. This chain uses TRBV13 with TRBJ1-1; 9 bases match TRBD1. Germline V gene data show CDR1 as PRHDT and CDR2 as FYEKMQ (reference sequence). CDR3 size: 17 residues. V lost 5 bases to trimming and J lost 6 bases; unmatched junction nucleotides: 16.

The chain joins TRBV5-1 to TRBJ2-1, with 7 bases fitting TRBD2. There are 18 residues in the CDR3. V shed 0 bases and J 0 bases; nucleotides not matched to a gene: 9. The V gene's germline CDR1 is SGHRS and CDR2 YFSETQ. CDR3 sequence reads: CASSLGSSGALSYNEQFF. In DNA, the CDR3 is TGCGCCAGCAGCTTGGGGTCTAGCGGAGCCCTCTCCTACAATGAGCAGTTCTTC.

In this sample, this clone turned up once. The chain links TRBV7-9 to TRBJ2-1; the match to TRBD2 covers 8 bases. The CDR3 is 17 amino acids. Trimming took 2 bases from V and 3 from J; bases not matched to a gene: 9. CDR1 and CDR2 from the germline V gene are SEHNR and FQNEAQ (reference sequence). CDR3 residues: CASSLSAGGAYYNEQFF. The DNA of the CDR3 is TGTGCCAGCAGCTTAAGTGCGGGAGGTGCCTACTACAATGAGCAGTTCTTC.

The chain has TRBV10-1 and TRBJ2-3; a weak D match, TRBD2 (6 bases). Per germline, CDR1 WNHNN and CDR2 SYGVQD (reference sequence). V lost 2 bases, J lost 1 base, and 10 bases lay in between. The CDR3 contains 15 residues. The CDR3 coding sequence is TGCGCCAGCAGTGAGAGGCGGAGGGGCACAGATACGCAGTATTTT. Its translation: CASSERRRGTDTQYF.

The chain recombines TRBV7-8 with TRBJ2-2; perhaps TRBD2 as D (6 bases). The CDR3 is 15 amino acids. The V end lost 0 bases, the J end lost 2 bases, and 7 bases lay between the germline ends. Germline V gene sequence: CDR1 SGHVS, CDR2 FQNEAQ. The CDR3 DNA is TGTGCCAGCAGCTTAGCGGGAGGAAACACCGGGGAGCTGTTTTTT. Translation: CASSLAGGNTGELFF.

CDR3 sequence reads: CASSLYHGVERQGRETQYF. CDR3 coding DNA: TGTGCCAGCAGTTTATATCACGGGGTAGAGCGGCAAGGGAGAGAGACCCAGTACTTC. This rearrangement joins TRBV28 to TRBJ2-5; tentative D call: TRBD2 (5 bases). With 1 base removed from V and 4 bases from J, the gap between germline ends came to 25 bases. The CDR3 is 19 residues long. The germline gives CDR1 MDHEN, CDR2 SYDVKM.

This chain links TRBV4-1 with TRBJ2-7, with 10 bases lining up with TRBD1. The CDR3 consists of 16 residues. The germline V gene encodes CDR1 MGHRA and CDR2 YSYEKL. The J segment lost 2 bases and the V segment lost 0 bases, leaving 4 bases of the junction unmatched. CDR3 coding DNA: TGCGCCAGCAGCCAAGATGAAGGGACAGGGGCCTACGAGCAGTACTTC. Protein product: CASSQDEGTGAYEQYF.